This TCR beta chain was captured in a study of T cell repertoires in cytomegalovirus infection. Across the whole study: Through public TCR beta signatures, both CMV infection and matching HLA type were indicated.

Study-wide results and limits: Across the ex vivo response, the dominant clonotypes were HLA-C-restricted CMV-specific TCR beta clonotypes.

MiXCR, applied by TCRdb to the reads, yields one record per CDR3 protein. The table has about 27,000 distinct CDR3 sequences, approximately 18% seen once. As to this clonotype: Its antigen remains unidentified.

The CDR3 contains 17 residues. Germline V gene lookup returns CDR1 SNHLY and CDR2 FYNNEI. V gave up 8 bases and J gave up 3 bases; unmatched junction bases: 15. The TCR was taken from a human donor in good health (CMV status not recorded). Some clones in this sample may be carry-over from other donors' samples. Sequenced here: CD8+ T cells from cultured PBMCs, sampled from culture after CMV antigen stimulation. The chain employs TRBV2 and TRBJ2-7; 11 bases line up with TRBD2. In DNA, the CDR3 is TGTGCCAGCCTCCACTCCGGGACTAGCGGCAGACACTACGAGCAGTACTTC. It yields the protein CASLHSGTSGRHYEQYF.